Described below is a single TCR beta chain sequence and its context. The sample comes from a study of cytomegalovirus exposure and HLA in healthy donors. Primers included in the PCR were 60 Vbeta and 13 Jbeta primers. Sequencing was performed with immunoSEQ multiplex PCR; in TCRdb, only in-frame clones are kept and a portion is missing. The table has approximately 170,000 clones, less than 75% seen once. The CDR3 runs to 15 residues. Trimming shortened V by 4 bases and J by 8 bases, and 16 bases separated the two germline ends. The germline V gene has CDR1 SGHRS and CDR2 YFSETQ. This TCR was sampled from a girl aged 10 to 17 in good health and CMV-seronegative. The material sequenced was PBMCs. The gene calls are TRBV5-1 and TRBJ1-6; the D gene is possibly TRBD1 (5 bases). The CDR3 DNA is TGCGCCAGCAGCCCCTCCCAGGGATTCGATTCACCCCTCCACTTT. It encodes CASSPSQGFDSPLHF.